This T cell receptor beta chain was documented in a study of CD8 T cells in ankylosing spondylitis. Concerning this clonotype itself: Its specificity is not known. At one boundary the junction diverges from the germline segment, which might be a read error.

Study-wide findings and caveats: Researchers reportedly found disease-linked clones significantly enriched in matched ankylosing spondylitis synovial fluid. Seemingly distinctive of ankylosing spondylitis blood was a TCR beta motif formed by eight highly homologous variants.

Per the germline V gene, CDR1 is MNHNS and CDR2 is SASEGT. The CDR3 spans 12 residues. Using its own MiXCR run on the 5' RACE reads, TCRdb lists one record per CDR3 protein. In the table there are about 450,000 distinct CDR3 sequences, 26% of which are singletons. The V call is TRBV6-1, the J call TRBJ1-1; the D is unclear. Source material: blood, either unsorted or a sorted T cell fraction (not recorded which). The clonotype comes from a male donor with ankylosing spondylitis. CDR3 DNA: TGTGCCAGCAGTGAAGGGAACTCTGAAGCTTTCTTT. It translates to CASSEGNSEAFF.